This record covers a single TCR beta chain. The CDR3 is 14 residues long. Germline values: CDR1 ENHRY, CDR2 SYGVKD. The V and J ends lost 0 bases and 5 bases respectively, with 8 bases between them. Assay: immunoSEQ multiplex PCR; the TCRdb copy retains only in-frame clones and omits some. The sample records about 190,000 clones, 88% being singletons. This specimen comes from a study of blood T cell repertoires in COVID-19. This chain links TRBV10-3 with TRBJ1-5; no definite D call. This clonotype was obtained from a woman aged 25 to 45 with acute or convalescent COVID-19. The sample comprised peripheral blood. The CDR3 DNA reads TGTGCCATCAGTGAGTCGGCAGTATATCAGCCCCAGCATTTT. This encodes CAISESAVYQPQHF.